Described below is a single T cell receptor beta chain sequence and its context. J lost 2 bases, V lost 5 bases, and 10 bases had no gene match. The germline V gene has CDR1 SGHAT and CDR2 FQNNGV. The CDR3 sequence is 16 residues long. Original processing notes: Using reference gene primer amplification, nucleated cell counts were estimated. The repertoire was sequenced with immunoSEQ multiplex PCR; TCRdb's copy has only in-frame clones and lacks some. That table furnishes V, J and clone size, whereas the DNA furnished D and trimming. The sample consists of 170,000 or so clones, just over 85% of them appearing once. Donors of Cohort 3 who recovered were those that had two negative PCRs, clearance, or symptom resolution. This entry comes from a study of blood T cell repertoires in COVID-19. Study at large: Some COVID-19 samples were acute and others convalescent; all came from the United States, Italy and Spain. Sample material is recorded as cDNA or gDNA derived from T cells, B-cell-depleted T cells, or PBMCs.

This chain links TRBV11-2 with TRBJ2-5, with TRBD2 matching 8 bases. The receptor comes from a woman aged 18-29 years who had recovered from COVID-19. Material for sequencing was PBMCs or T cells enriched from blood (not recorded which). The CDR3 here is CASSLIAGGGQETQYF. Here the CDR3 DNA reads TGTGCCAGCAGCCTCATTGCGGGCGGGGGGCAAGAGACCCAGTACTTC.